The 3 T cell receptor beta chains below were found in one sample sequenced in a study. TCRdb called the 5' RACE reads again in MiXCR, with one record for every CDR3 protein. The sample holds approximately 8,200 distinct CDR3 sequences, 65% to 70% seen once. Sequenced input: tumor-infiltrating naive CD4+ T cells sorted from the breast tumor. Subset indicated: naive CD4+ T cells, CD4+CD45RA+CD25-. These receptor sequences come from a female donor with breast cancer.

The rearrangement links TRBV5-1 to TRBJ2-1; 9 bases are shared with TRBD1. Germline-derived CDR1 and CDR2 are SGHRS and YFSETQ. V lost 7 bases, J lost 6 bases, and 11 bases stayed unmatched. The CDR3 is made up of 15 amino acids. In nucleotides, the CDR3 is TGCGCCAGCCGCCGCGGGACAGGGTTGGGCAATGAGCAGTTCTTC. As protein: CASRRGTGLGNEQFF.

The chain is built from TRBV7-8 and TRBJ2-4; 9 bases match TRBD2. V lost 4 bases and J lost 0; bases outside the gene matches: 4. The CDR3 length is 16 residues. Looked up from germline, CDR1 is SGHVS and CDR2 is FQNEAQ. Here the CDR3 reads CASSSKTSGAKNIQYF. The CDR3 region has the DNA TGTGCCAGCAGCTCGAAGACTAGCGGAGCCAAAAACATTCAGTACTTC. The complete variable domain, with remaining parts taken from reference TRBV7-8 and TRBJ2-4, reads GAGVSQSPRYKVAKRGQDVALRCDPISGHVSLFWYQQALGQGPEFLTYFQNEAQLDKSGLPSDRFFAERPEGSVSTLKIQRTQQEDSAVYLCASSSKTSGAKNIQYFGAGTRLSVL.

The chain is built from TRBV2 and TRBJ2-2; weak D call: TRBD1 (6 bases). The CDR3 runs to 14 residues. Trimming took 8 bases from V and 2 from J, leaving 12 bases between them. Germline V gene lookup returns CDR1 SNHLY and CDR2 FYNNEI. The CDR3 nucleotides read TGTGCCAGCCGGCCACAGGGAAACACCGGGGAGCTGTTTTTT. Protein sequence: CASRPQGNTGELFF.